The clone carrying this T cell receptor beta chain is judged medium-sized. Its matching antigen is unknown. CD4+ cells belonging to 4 to 6 patients, who were in the biomarker study, were further sorted into CD25+CD127- cells. Individuals with alopecia areata gave both lesional scalp punch biopsies and peripheral blood for collection. The sample comes from a study of CD8+ T cells in alopecia areata. cDNA reverse transcribed from extracted RNA served as the sequencing template. Only in-frame clones appear in the TCRdb table, and some are missing; sequencing was by immunoSEQ multiplex PCR. Of about 20,000 clones in the sample, 60% to 70% were seen once. The CDR3 is 15 residues long. Trimming left V 2 bases short and J 4 bases short, with 11 bases between. Germline CDR1 MGHRA, CDR2 YSYEKL. Study findings and constraints: Between patients, shared TCR sequences were less clear than in mice. This was possibly due in part to HLA diversity in the patient population.

The V and J genes are TRBV4-1 and TRBJ1-4, with D possibly being TRBD1 (6 bases). The sequencing sample was made of CD4+ Tregs sorted from blood. This TCR was sampled from a human donor with alopecia areata. The CDR3 here is CASSQLQGVNEKLFF. CDR3 coding DNA: TGCGCCAGCAGCCAATTACAGGGAGTTAATGAAAAACTGTTTTTT.